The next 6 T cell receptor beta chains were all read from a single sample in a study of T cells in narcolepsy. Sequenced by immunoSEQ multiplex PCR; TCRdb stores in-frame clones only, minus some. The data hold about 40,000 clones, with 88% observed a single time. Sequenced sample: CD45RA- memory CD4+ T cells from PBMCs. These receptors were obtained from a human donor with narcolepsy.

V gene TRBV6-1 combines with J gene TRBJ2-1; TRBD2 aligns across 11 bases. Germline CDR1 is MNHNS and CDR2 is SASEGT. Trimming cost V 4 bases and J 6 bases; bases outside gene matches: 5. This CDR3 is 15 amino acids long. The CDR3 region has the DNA TGTGCCAGCAGTGCCGGGACTAGCGGCCTCAATGAGCAGTTCTTC. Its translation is CASSAGTSGLNEQFF.

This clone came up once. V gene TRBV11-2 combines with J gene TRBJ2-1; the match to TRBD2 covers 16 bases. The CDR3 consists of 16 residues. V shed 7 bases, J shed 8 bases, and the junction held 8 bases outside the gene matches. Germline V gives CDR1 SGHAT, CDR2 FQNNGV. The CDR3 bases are TGTGCCAGCAACCTTGCCGGGACTAGCGGGAGGGATGAGCAGTTCTTC. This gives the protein CASNLAGTSGRDEQFF. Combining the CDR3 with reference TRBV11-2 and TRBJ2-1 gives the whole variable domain EAGVAQSPRYKIIEKRQSVAFWCNPISGHATLYWYQQILGQGPKLLIQFQNNGVVDDSQLPKDRFSAERLKGVDSTLKIQPAKLEDSAVYLCASNLAGTSGRDEQFFGPGTRLTVL.

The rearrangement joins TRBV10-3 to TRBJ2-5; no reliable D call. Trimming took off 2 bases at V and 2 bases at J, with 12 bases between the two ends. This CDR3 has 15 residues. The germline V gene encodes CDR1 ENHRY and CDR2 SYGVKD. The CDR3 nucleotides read TGTGCCATCAGTGAGATTCCGTCTACTCAAGAGACCCAGTACTTC. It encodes CAISEIPSTQETQYF.

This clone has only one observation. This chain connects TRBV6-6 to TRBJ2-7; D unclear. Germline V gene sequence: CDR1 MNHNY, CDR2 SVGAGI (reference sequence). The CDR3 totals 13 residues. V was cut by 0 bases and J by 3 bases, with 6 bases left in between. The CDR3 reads CASSYSGSYEQYF. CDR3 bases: TGTGCCAGCAGTTACTCCGGTAGCTACGAGCAGTACTTC.

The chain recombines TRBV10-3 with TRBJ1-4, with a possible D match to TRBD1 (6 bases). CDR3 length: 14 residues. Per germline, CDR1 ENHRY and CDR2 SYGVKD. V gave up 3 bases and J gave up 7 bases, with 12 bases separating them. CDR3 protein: CAISDRGVGEKLFF. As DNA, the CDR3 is TGTGCCATCAGTGACAGGGGCGTGGGTGAAAAACTGTTTTTT.

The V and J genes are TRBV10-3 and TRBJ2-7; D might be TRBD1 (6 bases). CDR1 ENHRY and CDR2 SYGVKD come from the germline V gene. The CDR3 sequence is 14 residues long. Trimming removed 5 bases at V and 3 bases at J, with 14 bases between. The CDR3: CAISLSGQFYEQYF. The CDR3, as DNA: TGTGCCATCAGTTTATCGGGACAATTCTACGAGCAGTACTTC.